This TCR beta chain came from a study of technical replicates of blood from several donors. Looked up from germline, CDR1 is SGDLS and CDR2 is YYNGEE. The CDR3 has 14 residues. The method was immunoSEQ multiplex PCR; TCRdb's version includes in-frame clones alone and lacks a portion of them. The sample holds about 83,000 clones, about 91% seen once. A word on this clone: At one boundary the junction diverges from the germline segment, which might be a read error.

Sequencing used T cells isolated from PBMCs. The sequence derives from a human donor in good health. The chain carries TRBV9 and TRBJ1-1, with D unresolved. CDR3: CVSSERTVGTEAFF. The CDR3 bases are TGTGTCAGCAGCGAGCGGACGGTGGGCACTGAAGCTTTCTTT.